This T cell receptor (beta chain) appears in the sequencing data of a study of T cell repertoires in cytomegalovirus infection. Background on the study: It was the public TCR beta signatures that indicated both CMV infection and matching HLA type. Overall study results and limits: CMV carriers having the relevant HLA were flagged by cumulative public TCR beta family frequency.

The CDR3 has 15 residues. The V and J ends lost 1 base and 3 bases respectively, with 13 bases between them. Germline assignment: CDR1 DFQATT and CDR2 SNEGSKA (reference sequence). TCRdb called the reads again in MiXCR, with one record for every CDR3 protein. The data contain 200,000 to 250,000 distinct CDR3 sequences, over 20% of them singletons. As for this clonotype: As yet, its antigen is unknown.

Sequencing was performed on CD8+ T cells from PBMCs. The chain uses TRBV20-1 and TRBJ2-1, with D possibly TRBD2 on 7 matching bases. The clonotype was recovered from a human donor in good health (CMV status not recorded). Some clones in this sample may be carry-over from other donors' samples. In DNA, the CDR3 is TGCAGTGCTAGAGGGCGGGGGCTAAACTACAATGAGCAGTTCTTC. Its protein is CSARGRGLNYNEQFF.